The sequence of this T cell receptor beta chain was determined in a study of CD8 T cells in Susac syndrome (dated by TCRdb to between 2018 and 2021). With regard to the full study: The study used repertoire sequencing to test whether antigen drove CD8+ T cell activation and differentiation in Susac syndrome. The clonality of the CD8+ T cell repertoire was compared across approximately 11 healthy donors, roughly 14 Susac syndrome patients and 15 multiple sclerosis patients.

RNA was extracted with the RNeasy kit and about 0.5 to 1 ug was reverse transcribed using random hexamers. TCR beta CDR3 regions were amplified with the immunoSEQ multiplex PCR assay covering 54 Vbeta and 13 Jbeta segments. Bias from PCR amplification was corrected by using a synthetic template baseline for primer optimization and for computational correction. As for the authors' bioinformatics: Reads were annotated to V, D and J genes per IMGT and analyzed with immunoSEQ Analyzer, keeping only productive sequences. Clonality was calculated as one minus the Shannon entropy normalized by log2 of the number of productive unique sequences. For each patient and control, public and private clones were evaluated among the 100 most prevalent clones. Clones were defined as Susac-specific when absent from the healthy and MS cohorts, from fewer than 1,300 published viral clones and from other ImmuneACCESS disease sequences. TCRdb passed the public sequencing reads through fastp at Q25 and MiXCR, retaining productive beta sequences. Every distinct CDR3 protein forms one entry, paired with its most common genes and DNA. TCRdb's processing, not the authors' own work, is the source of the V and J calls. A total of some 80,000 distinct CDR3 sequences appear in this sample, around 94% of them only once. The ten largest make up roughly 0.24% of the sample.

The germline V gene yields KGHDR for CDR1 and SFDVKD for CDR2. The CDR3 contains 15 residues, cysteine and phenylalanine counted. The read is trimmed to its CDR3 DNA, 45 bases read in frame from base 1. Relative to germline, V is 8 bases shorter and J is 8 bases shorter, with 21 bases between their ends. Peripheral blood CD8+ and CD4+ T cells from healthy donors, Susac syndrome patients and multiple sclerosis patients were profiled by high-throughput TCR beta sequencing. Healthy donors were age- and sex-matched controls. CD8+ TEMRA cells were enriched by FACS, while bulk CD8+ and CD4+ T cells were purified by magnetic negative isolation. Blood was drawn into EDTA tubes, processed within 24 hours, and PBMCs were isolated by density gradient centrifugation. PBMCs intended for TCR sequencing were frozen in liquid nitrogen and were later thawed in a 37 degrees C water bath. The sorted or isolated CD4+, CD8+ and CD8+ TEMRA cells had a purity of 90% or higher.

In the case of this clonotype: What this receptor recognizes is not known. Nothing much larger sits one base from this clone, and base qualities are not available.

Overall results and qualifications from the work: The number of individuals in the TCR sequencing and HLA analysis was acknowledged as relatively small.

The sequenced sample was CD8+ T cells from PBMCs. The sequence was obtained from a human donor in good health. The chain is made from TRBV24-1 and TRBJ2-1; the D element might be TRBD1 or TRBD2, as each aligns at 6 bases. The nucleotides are TGTGCCACCAAGTTCCGGGGGCGGTCTGGCGATGAGCAGTTCTTC. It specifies CATKFRGRSGDEQFF.